The present T cell receptor beta chain was sequenced within a study of cytomegalovirus exposure and HLA in healthy donors. Overall study findings and caveats: The study designated around 150 TCR beta chains cytomegalovirus-associated. More than 15,000 TCR beta sequences were associated with HLA alleles at 0.05 false discovery rate in a later analysis.

Comments on this clone: Its antigen remains unidentified.

Germline CDR1 reads MRHNA; CDR2 reads SNTAGT. Trimming stripped 5 bases from V and 6 bases from J, with 14 bases between. The CDR3 extends over 13 amino acids. In the PCR, 60 Vbeta and 13 Jbeta primers were used. The repertoire was sequenced with immunoSEQ multiplex PCR; TCRdb's copy has only in-frame clones and lacks some. The sample lists roughly 150,000 clones; 50% to 75% were seen once. The sequence came from a woman aged 25-40 years in good health and CMV-seropositive. Sequencing was done on a sample of PBMCs. The chain couples TRBV6-4 to TRBJ2-7, with a weak D call TRBD2 (5 bases). The CDR3, as DNA: TGTGCCAGCAGTCGTGTGTATCGGGGCGAGCAGTACTTC. This gives the protein CASSRVYRGEQYF.